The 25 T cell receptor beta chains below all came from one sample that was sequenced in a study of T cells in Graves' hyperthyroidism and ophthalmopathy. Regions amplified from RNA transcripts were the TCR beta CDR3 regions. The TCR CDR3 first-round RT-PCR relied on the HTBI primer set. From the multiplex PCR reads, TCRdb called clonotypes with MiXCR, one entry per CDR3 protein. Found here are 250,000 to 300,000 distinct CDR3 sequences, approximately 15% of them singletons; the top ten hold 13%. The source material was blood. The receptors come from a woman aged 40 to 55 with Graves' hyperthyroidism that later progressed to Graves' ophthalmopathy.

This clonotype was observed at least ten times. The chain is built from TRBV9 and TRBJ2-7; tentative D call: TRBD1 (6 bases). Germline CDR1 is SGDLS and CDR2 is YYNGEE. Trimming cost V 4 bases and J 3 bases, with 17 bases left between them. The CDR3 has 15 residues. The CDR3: CASSPHRTASYEQYF. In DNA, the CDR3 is TGTGCCAGCAGCCCCCATCGGACAGCGAGCTACGAGCAGTACTTC.

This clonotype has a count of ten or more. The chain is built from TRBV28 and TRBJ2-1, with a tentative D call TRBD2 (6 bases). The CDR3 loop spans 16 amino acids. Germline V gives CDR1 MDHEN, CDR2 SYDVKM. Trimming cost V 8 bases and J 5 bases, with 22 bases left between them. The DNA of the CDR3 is TGTGCCAGCTCAATTCCCCGGGAGAGTTATCACAATGAGCAGTTCTTC. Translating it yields CASSIPRESYHNEQFF.

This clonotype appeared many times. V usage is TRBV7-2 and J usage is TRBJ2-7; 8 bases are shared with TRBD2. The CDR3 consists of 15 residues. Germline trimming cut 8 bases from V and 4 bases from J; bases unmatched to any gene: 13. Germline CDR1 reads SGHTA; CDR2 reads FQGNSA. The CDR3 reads CASRRFVAGLYEQYF. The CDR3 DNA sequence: TGTGCCAGCCGACGATTTGTAGCGGGATTATACGAGCAGTACTTC.

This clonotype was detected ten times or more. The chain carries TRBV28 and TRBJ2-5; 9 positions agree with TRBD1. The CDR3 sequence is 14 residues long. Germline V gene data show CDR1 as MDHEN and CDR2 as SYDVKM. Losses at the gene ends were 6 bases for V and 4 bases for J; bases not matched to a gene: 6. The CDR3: CASRNRDRVETQYF. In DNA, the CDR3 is TGTGCCAGCAGAAACCGGGACAGGGTAGAGACCCAGTACTTC.

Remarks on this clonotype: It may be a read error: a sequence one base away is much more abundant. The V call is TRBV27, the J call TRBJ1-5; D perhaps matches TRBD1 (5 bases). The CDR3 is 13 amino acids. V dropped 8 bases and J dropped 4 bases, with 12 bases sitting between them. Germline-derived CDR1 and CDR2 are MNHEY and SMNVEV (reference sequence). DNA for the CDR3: TGTGCCAGCGGGACGGGGGGTAATCAGCCCCAGCATTTT. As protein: CASGTGGNQPQHF.

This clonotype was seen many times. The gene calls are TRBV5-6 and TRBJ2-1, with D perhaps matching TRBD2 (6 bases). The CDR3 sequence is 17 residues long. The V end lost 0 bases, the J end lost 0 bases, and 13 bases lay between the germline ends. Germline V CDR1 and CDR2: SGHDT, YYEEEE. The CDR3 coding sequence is TGTGCCAGCAGCTTGGCGGGGGTAACTAGCTCCTACAATGAGCAGTTCTTC. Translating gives CASSLAGVTSSYNEQFF. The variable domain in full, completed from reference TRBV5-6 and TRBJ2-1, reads DAGVTQSPTHLIKTRGQQVTLRCSPKSGHDTVSWYQQALGQGPQFIFQYYEEEERQRGNFPDRFSGHQFPNYSSELNVNALLLGDSALYLCASSLAGVTSSYNEQFFGPGTRLTVL.

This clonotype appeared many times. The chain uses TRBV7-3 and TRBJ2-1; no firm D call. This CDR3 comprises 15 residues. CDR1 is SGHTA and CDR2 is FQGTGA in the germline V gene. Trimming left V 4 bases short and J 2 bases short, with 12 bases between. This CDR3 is CASSSRPGPYNEQFF. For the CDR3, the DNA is TGTGCCAGCAGCTCCCGTCCCGGTCCCTACAATGAGCAGTTCTTC.

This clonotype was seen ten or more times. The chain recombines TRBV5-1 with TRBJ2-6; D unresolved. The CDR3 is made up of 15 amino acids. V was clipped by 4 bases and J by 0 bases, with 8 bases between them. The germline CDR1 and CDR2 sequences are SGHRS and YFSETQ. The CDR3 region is CASSLTLSGANVLTF. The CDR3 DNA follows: TGCGCCAGCAGCCTGACACTCTCTGGGGCCAACGTCCTGACTTTC.

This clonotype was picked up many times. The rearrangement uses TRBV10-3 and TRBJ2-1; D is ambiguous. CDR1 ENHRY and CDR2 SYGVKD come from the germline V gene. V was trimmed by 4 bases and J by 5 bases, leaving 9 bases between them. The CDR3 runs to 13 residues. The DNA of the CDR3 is TGTGCCATCAGTGTGATGGAGCACAATGAGCAGTTCTTC. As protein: CAISVMEHNEQFF.

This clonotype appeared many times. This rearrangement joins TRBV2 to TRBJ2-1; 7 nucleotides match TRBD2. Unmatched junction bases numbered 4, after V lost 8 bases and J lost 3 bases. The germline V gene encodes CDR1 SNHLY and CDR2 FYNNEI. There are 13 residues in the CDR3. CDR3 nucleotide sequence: TGTGCCAGCCCCCGGGGGGACTACAATGAGCAGTTCTTC. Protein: CASPRGDYNEQFF.

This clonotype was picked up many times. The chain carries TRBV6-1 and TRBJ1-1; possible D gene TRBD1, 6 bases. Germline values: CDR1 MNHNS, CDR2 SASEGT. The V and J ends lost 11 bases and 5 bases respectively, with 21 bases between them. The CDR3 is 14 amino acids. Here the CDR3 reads CAAQWGAGETEAFF. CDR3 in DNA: TGTGCCGCCCAGTGGGGGGCCGGGGAGACTGAAGCTTTCTTT.

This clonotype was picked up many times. The CDR3 loop is CASRTGMNTEAFF. The CDR3 DNA follows: TGTGCCAGCAGGACAGGGATGAACACTGAAGCTTTCTTT. V and J are TRBV6-1 and TRBJ1-1, with 7 positions matching TRBD1. V shed 6 bases, J shed 0 bases, and the junction held 1 base outside the gene matches. CDR1 and CDR2 from the germline V gene are MNHNS and SASEGT. The CDR3 extends over 13 amino acids.

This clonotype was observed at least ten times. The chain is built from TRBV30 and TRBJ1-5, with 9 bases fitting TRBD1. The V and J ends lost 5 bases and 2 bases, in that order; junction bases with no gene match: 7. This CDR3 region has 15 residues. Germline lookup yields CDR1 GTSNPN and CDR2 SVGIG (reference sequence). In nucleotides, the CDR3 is TGTGCCTGGGACAGGGGGAAGTTTGGCAATCAGCCCCAGCATTTT. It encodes CAWDRGKFGNQPQHF.

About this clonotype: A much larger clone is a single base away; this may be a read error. The CDR3 is CASSLGQGQTNEQYF. CDR3 coding DNA: TGTGCCAGCAGCTTGGGGCAGGGACAGACGAACGAGCAGTACTTC. The J gene is TRBJ2-7, the V gene TRBV7-9, with 7 nucleotides matching TRBD1. J was trimmed by 5 bases and V by 3 bases; bases with no gene match: 10. CDR1 and CDR2 from the germline V gene are SEHNR and FQNEAQ (reference sequence). This CDR3 is 15 amino acids long.

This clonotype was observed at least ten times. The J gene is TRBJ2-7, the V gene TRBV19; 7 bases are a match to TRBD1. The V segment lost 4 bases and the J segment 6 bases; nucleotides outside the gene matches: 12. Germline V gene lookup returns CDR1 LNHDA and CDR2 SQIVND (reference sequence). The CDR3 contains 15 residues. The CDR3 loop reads CASSTTGTARSEQYF. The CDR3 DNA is TGTGCCAGTAGTACAACCGGGACAGCACGTTCCGAGCAGTACTTC. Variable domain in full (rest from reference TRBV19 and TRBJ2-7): DGGITQSPKYLFRKEGQNVTLSCEQNLNHDAMYWYRQDPGQGLRLIYYSQIVNDFQKGDIAEGYSVSREKKESFPLTVTSAQKNPTAFYLCASSTTGTARSEQYFGPGTRLTVT.

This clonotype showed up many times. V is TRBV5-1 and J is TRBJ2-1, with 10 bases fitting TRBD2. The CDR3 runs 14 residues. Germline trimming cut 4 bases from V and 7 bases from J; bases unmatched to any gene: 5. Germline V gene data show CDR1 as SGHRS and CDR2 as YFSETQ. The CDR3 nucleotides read TGCGCCAGCAGCCTAAGCGGGAGGGGGAATGAGCAGTTCTTC. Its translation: CASSLSGRGNEQFF.

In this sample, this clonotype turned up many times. The DNA for the CDR3 is TGCAGTGCTAGAGGAAGCGGGAGTGGCTACAATGAGCAGTTCTTC. Residues: CSARGSGSGYNEQFF. This rearrangement joins TRBV20-1 to TRBJ2-1; 8 bases agree with TRBD2. The CDR3 sequence is 15 residues long. Trimming at V came to 1 base and at J to 3 bases, leaving 5 bases not matched to a gene. Germline loops: CDR1 DFQATT, CDR2 SNEGSKA (reference sequence).

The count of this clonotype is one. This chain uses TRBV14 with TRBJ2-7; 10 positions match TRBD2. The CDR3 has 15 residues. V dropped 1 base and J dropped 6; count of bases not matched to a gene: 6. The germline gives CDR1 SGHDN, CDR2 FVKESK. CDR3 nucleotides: TGTGCCAGCAGCCAAGTACAAGCGGGGGGGGGCGAGCAGTACTTC. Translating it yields CASSQVQAGGGEQYF.

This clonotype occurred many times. CDR3 nucleotides: TGTGCCAGCAGTGTGGACCCCCCGCAGTATTTT. Translated, it gives CASSVDPPQYF. The chain employs TRBV2 and TRBJ2-3; D not certain. V shed 4 bases and J shed 10 bases, with 9 bases lying between them. Germline CDR1 SNHLY, CDR2 FYNNEI. The CDR3 is 11 residues long.

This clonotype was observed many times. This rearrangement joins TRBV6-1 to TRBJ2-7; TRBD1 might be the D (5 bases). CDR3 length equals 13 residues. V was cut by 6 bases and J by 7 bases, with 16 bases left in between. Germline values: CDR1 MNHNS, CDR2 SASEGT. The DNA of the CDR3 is TGTGCCAGCAGCCAACAGGACGGCCTGGAGCAGTACTTC. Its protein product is CASSQQDGLEQYF.

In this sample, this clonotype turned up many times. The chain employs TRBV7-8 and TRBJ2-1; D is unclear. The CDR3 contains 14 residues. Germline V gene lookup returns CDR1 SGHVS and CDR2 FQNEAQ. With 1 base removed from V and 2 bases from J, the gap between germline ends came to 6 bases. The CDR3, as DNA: TGTGCCAGCAGCTTAGACGTAACCTACAATGAGCAGTTCTTC. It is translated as CASSLDVTYNEQFF.

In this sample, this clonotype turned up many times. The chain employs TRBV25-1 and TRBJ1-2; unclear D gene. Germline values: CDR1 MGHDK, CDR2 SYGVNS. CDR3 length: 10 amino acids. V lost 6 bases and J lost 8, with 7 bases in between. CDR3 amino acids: CASRGEGYTF. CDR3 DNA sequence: TGTGCCAGCAGGGGCGAAGGCTACACCTTC.

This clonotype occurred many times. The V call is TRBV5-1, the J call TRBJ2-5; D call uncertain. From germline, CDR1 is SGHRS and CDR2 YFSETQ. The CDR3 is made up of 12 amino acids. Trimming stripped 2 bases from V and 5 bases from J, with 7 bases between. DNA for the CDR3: TGCGCCAGCAGCTTCCCCCATGAGACCCAGTACTTC. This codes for CASSFPHETQYF.

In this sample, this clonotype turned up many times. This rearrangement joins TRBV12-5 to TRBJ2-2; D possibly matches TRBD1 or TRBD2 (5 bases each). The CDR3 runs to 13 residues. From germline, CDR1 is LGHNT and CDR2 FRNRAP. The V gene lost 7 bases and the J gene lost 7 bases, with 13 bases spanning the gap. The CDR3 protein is CASALWGNGELFF. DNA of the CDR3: TGTGCTAGTGCTCTTTGGGGGAACGGGGAGCTGTTTTTT. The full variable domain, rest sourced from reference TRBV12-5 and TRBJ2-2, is DARVTQTPRHKVTEMGQEVTMRCQPILGHNTVFWYRQTMMQGLELLAYFRNRAPLDDSGMPKDRFSAEMPDATLATLKIQPSEPRDSAVYFCASALWGNGELFFGEGSRLTVL.

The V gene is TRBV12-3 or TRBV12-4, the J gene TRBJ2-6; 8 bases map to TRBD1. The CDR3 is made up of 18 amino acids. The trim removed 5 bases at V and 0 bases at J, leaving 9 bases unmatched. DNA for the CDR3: TGTGCCAGCAGTCCGCCTTACAGGGGGTACTCTGGGGCCAACGTCCTGACTTTC. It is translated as CASSPPYRGYSGANVLTF.